This TCR beta chain was sequenced in a study of blood T cell repertoires in COVID-19 (dated by TCRdb to between 2020 and 2021). About the investigation overall: The collaborator samples originated in the United States, Italy and Spain and spanned the acute and convalescent phases of COVID-19. The prospective study material was composed of cDNA or gDNA derived from T cells, B-cell-depleted T cells, or PBMCs. Deeply sampled blood TCRbeta repertoires from subjects exposed to, actively infected with, or recovered from COVID-19 were included in the dataset. The repertoires were released in a freely available public database intended as a resource for research on the immune response to SARS-CoV-2. The samples were drawn from two sources: the first 160 participants of the ongoing ImmuneRACE study, and approximately 1,300 subjects contributed by 6 global collaborators. The sample metadata nearly always contained a de-identified subject ID, COVID-19 status, age in years and sex. Where available, HLA class I and class II types were taken from metadata supplied by the sample provider and were not determined by assay-based typing. General findings and caveats noted by the study authors: How much clinical and demographic metadata was included differed by source and by participant, and the metadata was provided uncurated.

The V end loses 1 base and the J end loses 6 bases, and a stretch of 4 bases separates them. The germline V gene (reference sequence) sets CDR1 to LGHDT and CDR2 to YNNKEL. Taken from cysteine to phenylalanine, the CDR3 has 12 residues. Just CDR3 DNA is preserved here, 36 bases in frame from base 1. TCRbeta CDR3 regions were amplified from genomic DNA using the immunoSEQ Assay, a bias-controlled multiplex PCR. The authors processed their data as follows. The number of nucleated cells in each sample was estimated from the amplification of reference gene primers within the assay. Sequence reads were collapsed and filtered to measure the absolute abundance of every unique TCRbeta CDR3 rearrangement. Productive Simpson clonality was computed per sample as the square root of Simpson's diversity index over productive rearrangements. Not all clones reach the TCRdb copy of this immuneACCESS table, which keeps in-frame sequences only. Checked studies attribute under half of the gap to unresolved V genes and leave the rest unexplained. D and trimming come from the DNA, and the V and J calls and clone size come from that table. This sample holds around 200,000 clones; about nine tenths were observed only once. The top ten constitute around 6.6% of the sample.

Collaborating institutions collected whole blood in K2EDTA tubes following their own protocols. For TCRbeta analysis, collaborators shipped samples in one of three forms: frozen whole blood, isolated PBMCs, or DNA extracted from either of those sample types. A remark on this clone: Its antigen is still unknown. Per-base qualities were not stored, and no clone one base away is much larger.

The rearrangement joined TRBV3-1 (or the pseudogene TRBV3-2) to TRBJ2-1; the D gene remains uncertain. The sequencing input was peripheral blood. The clonotype comes from a man aged 40-50 years with acute or convalescent COVID-19. The DNA is as follows: TGTGCCAGCAGCCAAGGTCGCAATGAGCAGTTCTTC. It specifies CASSQGRNEQFF.